This entry lists 28 T cell receptor beta chains sequenced from one sample in a study of T cells in Graves' hyperthyroidism and ophthalmopathy (dated by TCRdb to between 2018 and 2021). The library was generated by multiplex PCR. The reads were generated on an Illumina HiSeq 2000. The TCR beta CDR3 regions were amplified from RNA transcripts. The first round of RT-PCR for the TCR CDR3 was performed with the HTBI primer set and the Qiagen OneStep RT-PCR kit. The public reads were run again by TCRdb, first through fastp at Q25 and then through MiXCR, and only productive beta chains were kept. For every CDR3 protein sequence, its rows merge into one entry that carries the most common genes and DNA. The sample table contains about 290,000 distinct CDR3 sequences; only one count was recorded for roughly 15% of them. Roughly 8% of the sample is in the top ten clones. The sample was blood. These TCRs come from a woman between 25 and 40 years old with Graves' hyperthyroidism that later progressed to Graves' ophthalmopathy.

This clonotype appeared many times. The chain carries TRBV12-3 or TRBV12-4 and TRBJ1-1; weak D call: TRBD1 (5 bases). CDR3 length: 13 residues. V lost 8 bases to trimming and J lost 1 base, with 11 bases between them. The DNA for the CDR3 is TGTGCCAGCCGTTGGCAGGGGAACACTGAAGCTTTCTTT. It encodes CASRWQGNTEAFF.

Many counts were recorded for this clonotype. The rearrangement links TRBV30 to TRBJ2-1; 14 bases are a match to TRBD2. V gave up 1 base and J gave up 9 bases; unmatched junction bases: 14. The length of the CDR3 is 18 residues. The germline gives CDR1 GTSNPN, CDR2 SVGIG (reference sequence). The CDR3 region has the DNA TGTGCCTGGAGTGCTAGGACGGGGGGACTAGCGGGAGAGGGTGAGCAGTTCTTC. It specifies CAWSARTGGLAGEGEQFF. Supplemented by reference TRBV30 and TRBJ2-1, the full variable domain reads SQTIHQWPATLVQPVGSPLSLECTVEGTSNPNLYWYRQAAGRGLQLLFYSVGIGQISSEVPQNLSASRPQDRQFILSSKKLLLSDSGFYLCAWSARTGGLAGEGEQFFGPGTRLTVL.

The chain links TRBV29-1 to TRBJ2-7; a possible D gene is TRBD2 (5 bases). Per germline, CDR1 SQVTM and CDR2 ANQGSEA. This CDR3 is built from 14 residues. V lost 0 bases, J lost 0 bases, and 9 bases lay in between. CDR3 region: CSVEEEAFSYEQYF. DNA for the CDR3: TGCAGCGTTGAAGAGGAGGCTTTCTCCTACGAGCAGTACTTC.

This clonotype was seen many times. This chain joins TRBV28 and TRBJ1-6; possibly TRBD1 for D (5 bases). Germline CDR1 MDHEN, CDR2 SYDVKM. CDR3 length: 14 residues. Trimming pared 8 bases from V and 0 bases from J, leaving 8 bases between. The CDR3 region is CASAGHSYNSPLHF. CDR3 nucleotide sequence: TGTGCCAGCGCTGGACACTCCTATAATTCACCCCTCCACTTT.

This clonotype was detected ten times or more. The V gene is TRBV13, the J gene TRBJ2-7; the D call may be TRBD1 or TRBD2 (5 bases each). Germline CDR1 and CDR2: PRHDT and FYEKMQ (reference sequence). Trimming stripped 0 bases from V and 2 bases from J, with 20 bases between. The CDR3 totals 18 residues. The chain's CDR3 is CASSLGVGPPGRTYEQYF. The CDR3 coding sequence is TGTGCCAGCAGCTTAGGGGTAGGGCCACCGGGACGGACCTACGAGCAGTACTTC.

In this sample, this clonotype turned up many times. The DNA of the CDR3 is TGTGCCAGCAGCTTAACGGGACTCCTGCCGGCGGATGAGCAGTTCTTC. Its protein product is CASSLTGLLPADEQFF. J is TRBJ2-1 and V is TRBV7-9, with D tentatively TRBD2 (6 bases). The germline V gene has CDR1 SEHNR and CDR2 FQNEAQ (reference sequence). V shed 2 bases and J shed 8 bases, with 19 bases lying between them. The CDR3 is 16 amino acids. The entire variable domain, with the rest obtained from reference TRBV7-9 and TRBJ2-1, is as follows: DTGVSQNPRHKITKRGQNVTFRCDPISEHNRLYWYRQTLGQGPEFLTYFQNEAQLEKSRLLSDRFSAERPKGSFSTLEIQRTEQGDSAMYLCASSLTGLLPADEQFFGPGTRLTVL.

This clonotype was counted ten times or more. The V and J genes are TRBV6-1 and TRBJ2-7, with D uncertain. The germline V gene has CDR1 MNHNS and CDR2 SASEGT. Trimming removed 5 bases at V and 2 bases at J, with 13 bases between. The CDR3 spans 14 residues. Written as DNA, the CDR3 is TGTGCCAGCAGTTACGAATTGGGTCCCTACGAGCAGTACTTC. As protein: CASSYELGPYEQYF.

This clonotype was counted ten times or more. J is TRBJ1-1 and V is TRBV7-2; D is undetermined. The V and J ends lost 2 bases and 0 bases respectively, with 4 bases between them. The CDR3 totals 13 residues. Germline CDR1 is SGHTA and CDR2 is FQGNSA. The CDR3 loop is CASSLYLNTEAFF. The CDR3 nucleotides are TGTGCCAGCAGCTTATATTTGAACACTGAAGCTTTCTTT.

As for this clonotype: A much larger clone lies one base from this, so it may be a read error. The J gene is TRBJ2-7, the V gene TRBV6-9, with 10 bases fitting TRBD2. Germline-derived CDR1 and CDR2 are MNHGY and SVAAGI. The CDR3 is made up of 18 amino acids. V lost 3 bases to trimming and J lost 2 bases; unmatched junction nucleotides: 13. The CDR3 DNA sequence: TGTGCCAGCAGTTACTTCCCCCGGGGACTAGCGAATCCCTACGAGCAGTACTTC. Its protein is CASSYFPRGLANPYEQYF.

This clonotype was counted many times. The V gene is TRBV30, the J gene TRBJ2-7; 7 nucleotides align to TRBD1. The V gene end was trimmed by 1 base and the J gene end by 3 bases; junction bases not matched to a gene: 0. This CDR3 is 12 amino acids long. CDR1 is GTSNPN and CDR2 is SVGIG in the germline V gene (reference sequence). This CDR3 reads CAWSDRGYEQYF. Here the CDR3 DNA reads TGTGCCTGGAGTGACAGGGGCTACGAGCAGTACTTC.

This clonotype has only a few counts. The chain employs TRBV9 and TRBJ2-1; 8 nucleotides agree with TRBD2. Trimming took 1 base from V and 6 from J; bases not matched to a gene: 6. Per germline, CDR1 SGDLS and CDR2 YYNGEE. This CDR3 region has 15 residues. As DNA, the CDR3 is TGTGCCAGCAGCGTACGGGAGGGGGTGGGCAATGAGCAGTTCTTC. This sequence encodes CASSVREGVGNEQFF.

In this sample, this clonotype turned up many times. The chain uses TRBV7-8 and TRBJ1-3, with unresolved D. CDR3 size: 13 residues. The germline CDR1 and CDR2 sequences are SGHVS and FQNEAQ. The V end was cut by 10 bases, the J end by 0 bases, with 10 bases between. CDR3 sequence: CATAVDSGNTIYF. For the CDR3, the DNA is TGTGCCACCGCAGTGGACTCTGGAAACACCATATATTTT. The whole variable domain, filled in from reference TRBV7-8 and TRBJ1-3, reads GAGVSQSPRYKVAKRGQDVALRCDPISGHVSLFWYQQALGQGPEFLTYFQNEAQLDKSGLPSDRFFAERPEGSVSTLKIQRTQQEDSAVYLCATAVDSGNTIYFGEGSWLTVV.

This clonotype was seen at least ten times. In nucleotides, the CDR3 is TGTGCCAGCAGCTTAGTAGCCCCGGGGGGGCTTACCGGGGAGCTGTTTTTT. It encodes CASSLVAPGGLTGELFF. V is TRBV11-2 and J is TRBJ2-2; 8 nucleotides align to TRBD2. The trim removed 1 base at V and 5 bases at J, leaving 9 bases unmatched. CDR3 length equals 17 residues. Germline CDR1 reads SGHAT; CDR2 reads FQNNGV.

This clonotype was picked up many times. V is TRBV11-3 and J is TRBJ2-2; 10 bases are shared with TRBD2. CDR3 length: 21 residues. Trimming took 4 bases from V and 4 from J; bases not matched to a gene: 21. Germline values: CDR1 SGHNT, CDR2 YENEEA. CDR3 protein: CASSSYTGTSARGAVTGELFF. The CDR3 DNA reads as TGTGCCAGCAGCTCCTATACCGGGACTAGCGCCCGAGGGGCGGTCACCGGGGAGCTGTTTTTT.

In this sample, this clonotype turned up many times. V gene TRBV28 combines with J gene TRBJ2-3; TRBD1 is a possible D gene (5 bases). V was shortened by 6 bases and J by 4 bases, with 8 bases between the two germline ends. Germline CDR1 MDHEN, CDR2 SYDVKM. This CDR3 is built from 12 residues. DNA for the CDR3: TGTGCCAGCAGCCAGGGATCAGATACGCAGTATTTT. It translates to CASSQGSDTQYF. Complete variable domain (other parts from reference TRBV28 and TRBJ2-3): DVKVTQSSRYLVKRTGEKVFLECVQDMDHENMFWYRQDPGLGLRLIYFSYDVKMKEKGDIPEGYSVSREKKERFSLILESASTNQTSMYLCASSQGSDTQYFGPGTRLTVL.

This clonotype was observed many times. The chain employs TRBV3-2 and TRBJ2-7; TRBD2 is taken as the D call from the table, unchecked against the DNA. TRBV3-2 is reported as a pseudogene. The CDR3 length is 15 residues. CDR3 region: CASISSGASSYEQYF. The DNA for the CDR3 is TGTGCCAGCATCTCTAGCGGAGCGAGCTCCTACGAGCAGTACTTC.

A remark on this clonotype: A much larger clone sits a single nucleotide away, making a read error possible. Because the CDR3 is missing its conserved closing phenylalanine or tryptophan, this is likely a read error. The rearrangement joins TRBV7-9 to TRBJ1-1; possibly TRBD1 for D (5 bases). V was shortened by 5 bases and J by 6 bases, with 10 bases between the two germline ends. The CDR3 sequence is 12 residues long. Germline CDR1 and CDR2: SEHNR and FQNEAQ (reference sequence). CDR3: CASSRDSAEAFL. The CDR3 DNA follows: TGTGCCAGCAGCCGTGACAGCGCTGAAGCTTTCCTT.

This clonotype showed up many times. The CDR3 here is CAWSTGTGSNEQFF. The CDR3 DNA follows: TGTGCCTGGAGTACGGGGACAGGGTCCAATGAGCAGTTCTTC. The chain uses TRBV30 and TRBJ2-1; 9 bases fit TRBD1. Unmatched junction bases numbered 5, after V lost 2 bases and J lost 6 bases. Germline lookup yields CDR1 GTSNPN and CDR2 SVGIG (reference sequence). The CDR3 extends over 14 amino acids.

This clonotype was observed a handful of times. The genes are TRBV20-1 and TRBJ2-6, with 7 bases fitting TRBD1. CDR3 length: 18 residues. Germline loops: CDR1 DFQATT, CDR2 SNEGSKA (reference sequence). V dropped 6 bases and J dropped 2; count of bases not matched to a gene: 16. As DNA, the CDR3 is TGCAGTGCGTACACCAGGACAGGCCCCAGGGCTGGGGCCAACGTCCTGACTTTC. Translated, it gives CSAYTRTGPRAGANVLTF.

This clonotype was recorded at least ten times. This chain joins TRBV2 and TRBJ2-1; the D gene could be TRBD1 or TRBD2 (6 bases each). The V end lost 4 bases, the J end lost 8 bases, and 15 bases lay between the germline ends. Germline V gene data show CDR1 as SNHLY and CDR2 as FYNNEI. The CDR3 contains 14 residues. The CDR3 sequence: CASSVYRGRDEQFF. CDR3 sequence (DNA): TGTGCCAGCAGTGTTTACCGGGGGCGGGATGAGCAGTTCTTC.

There are many counts of this clonotype. CDR3 protein: CASSSQGAGGELFF. In DNA form, the CDR3 reads TGTGCCAGCAGCTCACAGGGGGCAGGCGGGGAGCTGTTTTTT. The chain uses TRBV7-2 and TRBJ2-2, with 9 bases lining up with TRBD1. The CDR3 length is 14 residues. Germline loops: CDR1 SGHTA, CDR2 FQGNSA. The junction had 4 bases not matched to a gene; V was cut back by 4 bases and J by 7 bases. The whole variable domain, filled in from reference TRBV7-2 and TRBJ2-2, reads GAGVSQSPSNKVTEKGKDVELRCDPISGHTALYWYRQSLGQGLEFLIYFQGNSAPDKSGLPSDRFSAERTGGSVSTLTIQRTQQEDSAVYLCASSSQGAGGELFFGEGSRLTVL.

This clonotype has a count of ten or more. The chain uses TRBV27 and TRBJ2-3, with 7 positions matching TRBD2. This CDR3 comprises 16 residues. Germline CDR1 and CDR2: MNHEY and SMNVEV (reference sequence). J was trimmed by 2 bases and V by 4 bases; bases with no gene match: 9. The CDR3 spells CASSSRDYTLTDTQYF. The CDR3 DNA follows: TGTGCCAGCAGTTCTCGGGACTACACCCTCACAGATACGCAGTATTTT.

Many counts were recorded for this clonotype. J is TRBJ2-1 and V is TRBV7-2; TRBD2 agrees at 7 bases. The CDR3 spans 21 residues. CDR1 and CDR2 from the germline V gene are SGHTA and FQGNSA. Trimming cost V 5 bases and J 10 bases; bases outside gene matches: 32. The CDR3 sequence is CASSDPSASGLASNAVAEQFF. The CDR3 DNA sequence: TGTGCCAGCAGCGATCCCTCGGCTAGCGGCCTAGCGTCCAATGCCGTCGCGGAGCAGTTCTTC.

The sample holds many counts of this clonotype. The chain joins TRBV6-1 to TRBJ1-1; TRBD1 is a possible D gene (5 bases). Germline V CDR1 and CDR2: MNHNS, SASEGT. The V end lost 6 bases, the J end lost 11 bases, and 22 bases lay between the germline ends. The CDR3 is 14 amino acids. The DNA for the CDR3 is TGTGCCAGCAGCTACAACCGGGACTTAATAGGGGCTTTCTTT. Protein sequence: CASSYNRDLIGAFF.

This clonotype was observed at least ten times. This sequence joins TRBV11-1 and TRBJ2-1, with D uncertain. Germline CDR1 reads SGHAT; CDR2 reads FQDESV (reference sequence). V gave up 3 bases and J gave up 0 bases, with 9 bases separating them. The CDR3 runs to 15 residues. The CDR3 DNA is TGTGCCAGCAGCTTTGGCCGGAGCTCCTACAATGAGCAGTTCTTC. This codes for CASSFGRSSYNEQFF.

A few counts support this clonotype. V gene TRBV19 combines with J gene TRBJ1-6; D may be TRBD1 (5 bases). The ends were cut back, 8 bases at V and 10 bases at J, with 18 bases in the middle. Germline V gene lookup returns CDR1 LNHDA and CDR2 SQIVND (reference sequence). The CDR3 spans 14 residues. The CDR3 here is CASHPGRVGSPLHF. CDR3 DNA: TGTGCCAGTCATCCCGGCAGGGTAGGATCACCCCTCCACTTT.

This clonotype was seen many times. The chain has TRBV3-1 and TRBJ2-2; no clear D gene. With 3 bases removed from V and 6 bases from J, the gap between germline ends came to 2 bases. Germline V gives CDR1 LGHDT, CDR2 YNNKEL (reference sequence). The CDR3 totals 11 residues. This CDR3 reads CASSQSGELFF. The CDR3 DNA follows: TGTGCCAGCAGCCAGTCCGGGGAGCTGTTTTTT.

This clonotype was observed many times. The chain carries TRBV29-1 and TRBJ2-5, with unresolved D. The CDR3 is 15 amino acids. Trimming left V 1 base short and J 2 bases short, with 14 bases between. Germline CDR1 and CDR2: SQVTM and ANQGSEA. CDR3 sequence reads: CSVEAPGGGQETQYF. CDR3 coding DNA: TGCAGCGTTGAAGCCCCCGGCGGCGGACAAGAGACCCAGTACTTC.